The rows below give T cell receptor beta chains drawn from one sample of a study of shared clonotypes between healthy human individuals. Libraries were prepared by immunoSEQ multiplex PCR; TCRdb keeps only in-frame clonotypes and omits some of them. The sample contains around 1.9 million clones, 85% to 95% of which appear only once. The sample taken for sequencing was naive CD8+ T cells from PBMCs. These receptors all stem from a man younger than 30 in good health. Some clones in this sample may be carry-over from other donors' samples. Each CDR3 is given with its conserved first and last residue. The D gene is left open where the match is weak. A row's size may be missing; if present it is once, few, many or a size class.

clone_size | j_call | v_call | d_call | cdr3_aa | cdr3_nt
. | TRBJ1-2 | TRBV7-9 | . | CASSLGGGYGYTF | TGTGCCAGCAGCTTAGGTGGTGGCTATGGCTACACCTTC
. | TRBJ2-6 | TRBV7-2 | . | CASIDRGTGANVLTF | TGTGCCAGCATAGACCGGGGGACTGGGGCCAACGTCCTGACTTTC
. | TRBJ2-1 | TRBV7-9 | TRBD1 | CASIETGGNEQFF | TGTGCCAGCATCGAGACAGGGGGCAATGAGCAGTTCTTC
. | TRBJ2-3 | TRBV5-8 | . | CASSITGYTDTQYF | TGTGCCAGCAGTATAACAGGGTACACAGATACGCAGTATTTT
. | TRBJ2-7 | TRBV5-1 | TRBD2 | CASRVAGGPTYEQYF | TGCGCCAGCAGAGTAGCGGGAGGGCCCACCTACGAGCAGTACTTC
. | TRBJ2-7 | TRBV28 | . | CASSRGPNFYEQYF | TGTGCCAGCAGTCGGGGACCCAACTTCTACGAGCAGTACTTC
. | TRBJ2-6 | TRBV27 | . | CASSRVAGANVLTF | TGTGCCAGCAGTAGGGTAGCTGGGGCCAACGTCCTGACTTTC
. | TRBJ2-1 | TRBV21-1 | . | CAFSDRGCDEQFF | TGTGCCTTCAGCGACAGGGGGTGTGATGAGCAGTTCTTC
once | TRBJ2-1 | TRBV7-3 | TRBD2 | CASSLWTSGEHNEQFF | TGTGCCAGCAGCTTATGGACTAGCGGGGAACACAATGAGCAGTTCTTC
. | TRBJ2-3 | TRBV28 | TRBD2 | CASSLLAGPTDTQYF | TGTGCCAGCAGTCTATTAGCGGGTCCCACAGATACGCAGTATTTT
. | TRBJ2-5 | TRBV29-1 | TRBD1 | CSVTGQQETQYF | TGCAGCGTGACGGGACAGCAAGAGACCCAGTACTTC
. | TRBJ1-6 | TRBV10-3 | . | CAISESGDDNSPLHF | TGTGCCATCAGTGAGTCAGGGGACGATAATTCACCCCTCCACTTT
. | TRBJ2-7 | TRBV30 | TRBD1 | CAWSDREMTSLSYEQYF | TGTGCCTGGAGCGACAGGGAAATGACCTCACTCTCCTACGAGCAGTACTTC
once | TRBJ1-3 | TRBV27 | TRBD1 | CASSSRTGSVIIYF | TGTGCCAGCAGTTCCCGGACAGGGAGCGTGATCATATATTTT
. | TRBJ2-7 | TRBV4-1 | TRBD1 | CASSHRQGASSYEQYF | TGCGCCAGCAGCCACCGACAGGGGGCCTCTTCCTACGAGCAGTACTTC
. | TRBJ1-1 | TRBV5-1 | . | CASRADPGMAEAFF | TGCGCCAGCAGAGCTGACCCGGGGATGGCTGAAGCTTTCTTT
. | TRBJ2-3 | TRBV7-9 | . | CASSFPGLRTDTQYF | TGTGCCAGCAGCTTTCCGGGACTTCGCACAGATACGCAGTATTTT
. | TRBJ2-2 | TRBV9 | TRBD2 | CASSVFGTLGLAGRTGELFF | TGTGCCAGCAGCGTCTTCGGAACCTTGGGGCTAGCGGGACGCACCGGGGAGCTGTTTTTT
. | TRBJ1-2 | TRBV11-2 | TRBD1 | CASSSGTGGAYTF | TGTGCCAGCAGCTCAGGGACAGGGGGTGCCTACACCTTC
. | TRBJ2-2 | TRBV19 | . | CATLRGGTGELFF | TGTGCCACCCTCAGGGGGGGCACCGGGGAGCTGTTTTTT
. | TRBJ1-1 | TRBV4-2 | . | CASSMFGEGYQNTEAFF | TGTGCCAGCAGCATGTTCGGGGAGGGGTACCAGAACACTGAAGCTTTCTTT
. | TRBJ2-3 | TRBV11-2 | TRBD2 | CASSQGAGGPDTQYF | TGTGCCAGCAGCCAAGGGGCGGGAGGGCCAGATACGCAGTATTTT
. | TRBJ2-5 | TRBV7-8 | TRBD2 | CASSFSGAIQEGETQYF | TGTGCCAGCAGCTTTAGCGGGGCCATTCAGGAAGGAGAGACCCAGTACTTC
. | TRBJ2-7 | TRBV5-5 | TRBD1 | CASSSRDSPYEQYF | TGTGCCAGCAGCTCCAGGGACAGCCCCTACGAGCAGTACTTC
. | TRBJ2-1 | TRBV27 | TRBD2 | CASSLLAGDLRNEQFF | TGTGCCAGCAGTTTACTAGCGGGAGACCTAAGAAATGAGCAGTTCTTC
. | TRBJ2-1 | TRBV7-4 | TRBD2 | CASTTTSGDNEQFF | TGTGCCAGCACCACGACTAGCGGAGACAATGAGCAGTTCTTC
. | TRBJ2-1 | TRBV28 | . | CASRGAYNEQFF | TGTGCCAGCAGAGGGGCCTACAATGAGCAGTTCTTC
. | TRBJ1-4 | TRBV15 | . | CATSFETLATNEKLFF | TGTGCCACCAGCTTCGAGACACTCGCAACTAATGAAAAACTGTTTTTT
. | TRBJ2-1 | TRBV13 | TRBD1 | CASSHGTGWSEFSYNEQFF | TGTGCCAGCAGCCACGGGACAGGGTGGAGTGAGTTCTCCTACAATGAGCAGTTCTTC
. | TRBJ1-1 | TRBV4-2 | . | CASSQERGNTEAFF | TGTGCCAGCAGCCAAGAGAGGGGGAACACTGAAGCTTTCTTT
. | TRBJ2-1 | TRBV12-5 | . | CASGLGTHEQFF | TGTGCTAGTGGCCTTGGGACCCATGAGCAGTTCTTC
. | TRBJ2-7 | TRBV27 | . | CASSFSAGGLVYEQYF | TGTGCCAGCAGTTTCTCCGCCGGGGGGCTCGTCTACGAGCAGTACTTC
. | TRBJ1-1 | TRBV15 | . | CATSSRGAEAFF | TGTGCCACCAGCAGCCGGGGGGCTGAAGCTTTCTTT
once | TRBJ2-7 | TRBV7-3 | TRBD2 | CASSSTGTSGYEQYF | TGTGCCAGCAGCTCGACTGGGACTAGCGGGTACGAGCAGTACTTC
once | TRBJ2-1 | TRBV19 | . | CASSITARDEQFF | TGTGCCAGTAGTATTACGGCTCGGGATGAGCAGTTCTTC
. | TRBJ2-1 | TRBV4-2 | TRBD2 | CASSHRLAGGYNEQFF | TGTGCCAGCAGCCACCGACTAGCGGGAGGGTACAATGAGCAGTTCTTC
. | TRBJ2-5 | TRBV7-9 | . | CASSLGPTGPQETQYF | TGTGCCAGCAGCTTAGGACCCACAGGGCCTCAAGAGACCCAGTACTTC
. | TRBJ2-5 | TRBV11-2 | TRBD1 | CASSLDDRGVWETQYF | TGTGCCAGCAGCTTAGACGACAGGGGCGTCTGGGAGACCCAGTACTTC
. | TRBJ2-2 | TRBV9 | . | CASSDQGSGELFF | TGTGCCAGCAGCGACCAGGGTTCCGGGGAGCTGTTTTTT
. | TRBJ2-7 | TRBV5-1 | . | CASSFGHQYEQYF | TGCGCCAGCAGCTTCGGACACCAGTACGAGCAGTACTTC
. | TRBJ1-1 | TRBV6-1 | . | CASSSARSNTEAFF | TGTGCCAGCAGTAGTGCCAGATCGAACACTGAAGCTTTCTTT
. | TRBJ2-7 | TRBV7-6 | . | CASSFTGNEQYF | TGTGCCAGCAGCTTTACAGGGAACGAGCAGTACTTC
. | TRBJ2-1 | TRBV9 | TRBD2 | CASSEADTLAGGLNEQFF | TGTGCCAGCAGCGAGGCGGACACATTAGCGGGAGGGCTCAATGAGCAGTTCTTC
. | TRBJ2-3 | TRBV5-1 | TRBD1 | CASSLWGQGITDTQYF | TGCGCCAGCAGCTTGTGGGGACAGGGGATAACAGATACGCAGTATTTT
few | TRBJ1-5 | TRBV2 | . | CASSEGLNQPQHF | TGTGCCAGCAGTGAGGGGCTGAATCAGCCCCAGCATTTT
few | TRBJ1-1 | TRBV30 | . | CACLFAGALNTEAFF | TGTGCCTGTCTTTTCGCAGGGGCTTTGAACACTGAAGCTTTCTTT
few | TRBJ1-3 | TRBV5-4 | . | CASSFGDTIYF | TGTGCCAGCAGCTTCGGGGACACCATATATTTT
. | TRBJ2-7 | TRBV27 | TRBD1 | CASSFSPGTGLYEQYF | TGTGCCAGCAGTTTCTCTCCCGGGACAGGGCTCTACGAGCAGTACTTC
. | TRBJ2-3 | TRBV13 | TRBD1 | CASSSKTGEQDTQYF | TGTGCCAGCAGCTCGAAGACAGGGGAACAAGATACGCAGTATTTT
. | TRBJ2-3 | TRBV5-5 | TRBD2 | CASGQRGGDTQYF | TGTGCCAGCGGGCAGCGGGGAGGGGATACGCAGTATTTT
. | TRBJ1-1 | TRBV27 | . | CASSYRGGGKTEAFF | TGTGCCAGCAGTTATCGAGGAGGGGGTAAGACTGAAGCTTTCTTT
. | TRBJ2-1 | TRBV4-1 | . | CASSQVTSGDEQFF | TGCGCCAGCAGCCAAGTCACTAGTGGGGATGAGCAGTTCTTC
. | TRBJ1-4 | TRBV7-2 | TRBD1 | CASTLDREGGENEKLFF | TGTGCCAGCACCCTGGACAGGGAGGGCGGGGAAAATGAAAAACTGTTTTTT